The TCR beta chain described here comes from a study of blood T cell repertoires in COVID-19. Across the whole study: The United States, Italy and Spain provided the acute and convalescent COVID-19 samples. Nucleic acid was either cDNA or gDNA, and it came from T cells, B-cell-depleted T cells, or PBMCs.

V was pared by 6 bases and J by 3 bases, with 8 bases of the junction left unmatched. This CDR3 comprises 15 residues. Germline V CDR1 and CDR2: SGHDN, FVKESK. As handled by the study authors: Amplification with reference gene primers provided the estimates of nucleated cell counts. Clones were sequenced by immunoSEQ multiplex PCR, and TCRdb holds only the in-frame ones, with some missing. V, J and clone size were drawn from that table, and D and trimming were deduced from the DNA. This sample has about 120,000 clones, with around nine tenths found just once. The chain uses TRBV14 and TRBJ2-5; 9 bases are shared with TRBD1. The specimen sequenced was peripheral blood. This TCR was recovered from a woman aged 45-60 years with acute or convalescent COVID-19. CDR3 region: CASSPGQGWKETQYF. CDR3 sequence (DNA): TGTGCCAGCAGTCCCGGACAGGGGTGGAAAGAGACCCAGTACTTC.